A single sample is the source of the 8 T cell receptor beta chains below, sequenced in a study of blood T cell repertoires in COVID-19. Sequencing was performed with immunoSEQ multiplex PCR; in TCRdb, only in-frame clones are kept and a portion is missing. The sample has more than 15,000 clones; around 89% are singletons. The specimen sequenced was peripheral blood. These receptors all stem from a woman aged 55-69 years with active COVID-19.

The J gene is TRBJ1-5, the V gene TRBV6-5, with D possibly TRBD1 on 5 matching bases. CDR1 MNHEY and CDR2 SVGAGI come from the germline V gene. With 6 bases removed from V and 3 bases from J, the gap between germline ends came to 15 bases. The CDR3 runs to 15 residues. This CDR3 reads CASRKGQGDNQPQHF. The CDR3 DNA follows: TGTGCCAGCAGAAAGGGGCAGGGTGACAATCAGCCCCAGCATTTT.

The chain has TRBV19 and TRBJ1-1; D not resolved. The length of the CDR3 is 14 residues. Trimming pared 2 bases from V and 4 bases from J, leaving 11 bases between. The V gene's germline CDR1 is LNHDA and CDR2 SQIVND (reference sequence). The DNA for the CDR3 is TGTGCCAGTAGTATATCGCCTGGGAGCACTGAAGCTTTCTTT. It codes for CASSISPGSTEAFF. The full variable domain, in which reference TRBV19 and TRBJ1-1 provide the parts outside the CDR3, is DGGITQSPKYLFRKEGQNVTLSCEQNLNHDAMYWYRQDPGQGLRLIYYSQIVNDFQKGDIAEGYSVSREKKESFPLTVTSAQKNPTAFYLCASSISPGSTEAFFGQGTRLTVV.

V is TRBV29-1 and J is TRBJ2-5, with D possibly TRBD1 on 5 matching bases. This CDR3 is built from 13 residues. Trimming left V 1 base short and J 9 bases short, with 15 bases between. Germline CDR1 reads SQVTM; CDR2 reads ANQGSEA. CDR3 DNA: TGCAGCGTTGAAGTTGGCAGCGAAGGGGCCCAGTACTTC. Translation gives CSVEVGSEGAQYF. Complete variable domain (other parts from reference TRBV29-1 and TRBJ2-5): SAVISQKPSRDICQRGTSLTIQCQVDSQVTMMFWYRQQPGQSLTLIATANQGSEATYESGFVIDKFPISRPNLTFSTLTVSNMSPEDSSIYLCSVEVGSEGAQYFGPGTRLLVL.

The rearrangement joins TRBV11-2 to TRBJ1-1, with D maybe TRBD1 (6 bases). V was clipped by 4 bases and J by 11 bases, with 14 bases between them. Germline CDR1 reads SGHAT; CDR2 reads FQNNGV. The CDR3 spans 12 residues. CDR3 bases: TGTGCCAGCAGCTCCACAGGGTTGGACGCTTTCTTT. Protein sequence: CASSSTGLDAFF.

The chain joins TRBV15 to TRBJ1-6; weak D call: TRBD1 (6 bases). Germline CDR1 is LNHNV and CDR2 is YYDKDF (reference sequence). Trimming cost V 0 bases and J 7 bases, with 13 bases left between them. This CDR3 region has 16 residues. CDR3 DNA: TGTGCCACCAGCAGAGATAGGGGGAAGGGGAATTCACCCCTCCACTTT. It specifies CATSRDRGKGNSPLHF.

This clone was seen only once. The chain carries TRBV7-9 and TRBJ2-2; TRBD2 agrees at 13 bases. This CDR3 is built from 17 residues. Germline V gene lookup returns CDR1 SEHNR and CDR2 FQNEAQ (reference sequence). The V gene end was trimmed by 2 bases and the J gene end by 1 base; junction bases not matched to a gene: 1. In DNA, the CDR3 is TGTGCCAGCAGCTTAACTAGCGGGGGGGTGAACACCGGGGAGCTGTTTTTT. It yields the protein CASSLTSGGVNTGELFF.

The chain combines TRBV4-1 with TRBJ1-2; D is unresolved. Germline V gene data show CDR1 as MGHRA and CDR2 as YSYEKL. This CDR3 has 14 amino acids. Trimming took off 3 bases at V and 0 bases at J, with 8 bases between the two ends. In DNA form, the CDR3 reads TGCGCCAGCAGCCAGAGGGTGTCTAACTATGGCTACACCTTC. As protein: CASSQRVSNYGYTF.

V gene TRBV5-1 combines with J gene TRBJ2-3; D ambiguous. Germline lookup yields CDR1 SGHRS and CDR2 YFSETQ. The CDR3 spans 13 residues. The V end was cut by 0 bases, the J end by 4 bases, with 6 bases between. The CDR3: CASSLGGPDTQYF. The CDR3 nucleotides read TGCGCCAGCAGCTTGGGCGGTCCAGATACGCAGTATTTT.